This T cell receptor beta chain is drawn from a study of OX40 agonist ivuxolimab in advanced cancers. Study-wide results and caveats: The average count of expanded clones was higher among CD8+ T cells than among CD4+. Near-lowest levels of clonal expansion characterized partial responders at 0.1-3.0 mg/kg.

CDR1 and CDR2 from the germline V gene are MNHNY and SVGAGI (reference sequence). Trimming removed 7 bases from V and 6 bases from J, with 15 bases in between. The CDR3 has 14 amino acids. On this clone itself: Its antigen remains unknown.

Only in-frame clones appear in the TCRdb table, and some are missing; sequencing was by immunoSEQ multiplex PCR. The sample shows fewer than 85,000 clones, 70% to 80% of them seen only once. The sequencing used CD4+ or CD8+ T cells sorted from blood, collected in a trial of the OX40 agonist ivuxolimab. The chain combines TRBV6-6 with TRBJ2-2; TRBD2 is a possible D gene (5 bases). This receptor was identified in an adult with an advanced solid tumor such as melanoma, head and neck, liver or kidney cancer. Here the CDR3 reads CASKTGNLAGELFF. The CDR3 coding sequence is TGTGCCAGCAAAACCGGGAACCTAGCCGGGGAGCTGTTTTTT.